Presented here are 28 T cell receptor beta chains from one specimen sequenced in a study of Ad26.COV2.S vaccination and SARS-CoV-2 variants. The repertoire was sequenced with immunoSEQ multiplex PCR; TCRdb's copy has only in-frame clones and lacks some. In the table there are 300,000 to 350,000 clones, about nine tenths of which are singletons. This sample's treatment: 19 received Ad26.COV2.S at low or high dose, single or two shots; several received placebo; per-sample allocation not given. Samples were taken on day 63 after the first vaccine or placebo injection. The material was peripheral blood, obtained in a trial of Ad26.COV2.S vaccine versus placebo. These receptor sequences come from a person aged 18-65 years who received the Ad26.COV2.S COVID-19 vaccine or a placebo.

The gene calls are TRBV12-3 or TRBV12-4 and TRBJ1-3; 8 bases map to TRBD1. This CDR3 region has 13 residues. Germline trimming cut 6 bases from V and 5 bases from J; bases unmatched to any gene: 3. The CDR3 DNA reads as TGTGCCAGCAGCGTCAGGGGGCGAAACACCATATATTTT. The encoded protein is CASSVRGRNTIYF.

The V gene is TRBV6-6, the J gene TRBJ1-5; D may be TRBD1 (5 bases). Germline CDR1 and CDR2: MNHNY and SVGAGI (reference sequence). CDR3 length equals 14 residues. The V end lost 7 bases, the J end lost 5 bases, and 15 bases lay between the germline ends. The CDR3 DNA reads TGTGCCAGCATGAGGACCAGGGAATATCAGCCCCAGCATTTT. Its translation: CASMRTREYQPQHF.

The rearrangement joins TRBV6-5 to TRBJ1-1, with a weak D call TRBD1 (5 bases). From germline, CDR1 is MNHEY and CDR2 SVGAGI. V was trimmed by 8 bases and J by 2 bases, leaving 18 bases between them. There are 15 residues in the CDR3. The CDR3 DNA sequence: TGTGCCAGCGAGGTTGGGGGGTGGAGAAACACTGAAGCTTTCTTT. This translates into CASEVGGWRNTEAFF.

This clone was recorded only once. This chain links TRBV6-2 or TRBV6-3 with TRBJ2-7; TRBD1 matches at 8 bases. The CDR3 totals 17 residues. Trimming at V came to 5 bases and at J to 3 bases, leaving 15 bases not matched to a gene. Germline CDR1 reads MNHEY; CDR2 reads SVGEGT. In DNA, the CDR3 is TGTGCCAGCAGTCATCCCCCGGACAGGGATACCCTCTACGAGCAGTACTTC. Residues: CASSHPPDRDTLYEQYF.

DNA of the CDR3: TGTGCCAGCAGCCCTAGTGGGACAGCGAACACCGGGGAGCTGTTTTTT. Protein sequence: CASSPSGTANTGELFF. The chain has TRBV9 and TRBJ2-2; 7 bases map to TRBD1. The CDR3 contains 16 residues. Germline V lookup: CDR1 SGDLS, CDR2 YYNGEE. J gave up 0 bases and V 4 bases, and 6 bases lay outside the gene matches.

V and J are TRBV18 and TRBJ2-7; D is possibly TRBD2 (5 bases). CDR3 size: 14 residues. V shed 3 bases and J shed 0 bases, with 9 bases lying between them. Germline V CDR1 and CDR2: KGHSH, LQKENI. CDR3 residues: CASSPEGFSYEQYV. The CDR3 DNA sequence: TGTGCCAGCTCACCCGAGGGTTTCTCCTACGAGCAGTACGTC.

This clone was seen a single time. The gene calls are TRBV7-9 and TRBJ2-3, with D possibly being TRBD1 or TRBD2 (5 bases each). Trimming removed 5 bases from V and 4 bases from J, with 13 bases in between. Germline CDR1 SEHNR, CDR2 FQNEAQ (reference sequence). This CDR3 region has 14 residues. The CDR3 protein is CASSRGRGADTQYF. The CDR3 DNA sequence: TGTGCCAGCAGCAGGGGCCGAGGGGCAGATACGCAGTATTTT.

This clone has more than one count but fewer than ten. The CDR3: CASIRDRGNGELFF. The CDR3 nucleotides are TGTGCCAGCATCCGAGACAGGGGTAACGGGGAGCTGTTTTTT. The V and J genes are TRBV6-5 and TRBJ2-2, with TRBD1 matching over 8 bases. V trimming: 7 bases; J trimming: 7 bases; junction bases outside the gene matches: 8. The CDR3 extends over 14 amino acids. Germline V gene lookup returns CDR1 MNHEY and CDR2 SVGAGI.

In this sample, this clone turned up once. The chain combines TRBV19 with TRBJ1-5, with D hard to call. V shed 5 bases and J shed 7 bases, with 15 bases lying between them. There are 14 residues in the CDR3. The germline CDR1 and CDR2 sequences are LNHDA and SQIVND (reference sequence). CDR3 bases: TGTGCCAGTAGTGTCCTACGCCCTGACCAGCCCCAGCATTTT. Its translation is CASSVLRPDQPQHF.

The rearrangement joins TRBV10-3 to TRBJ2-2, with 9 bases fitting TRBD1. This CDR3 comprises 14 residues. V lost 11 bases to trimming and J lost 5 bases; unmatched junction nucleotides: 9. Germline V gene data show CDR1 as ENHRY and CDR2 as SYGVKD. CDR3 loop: CAVSGTGNTGELFF. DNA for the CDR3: TGTGCCGTCTCGGGGACAGGGAATACCGGGGAGCTGTTTTTT.

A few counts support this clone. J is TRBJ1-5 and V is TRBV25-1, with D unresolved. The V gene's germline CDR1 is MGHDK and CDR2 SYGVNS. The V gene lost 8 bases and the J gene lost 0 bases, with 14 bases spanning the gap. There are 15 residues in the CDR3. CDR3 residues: CASSPGGYSNQPQHF. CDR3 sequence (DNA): TGTGCCAGCTCCCCAGGAGGATATAGCAATCAGCCCCAGCATTTT.

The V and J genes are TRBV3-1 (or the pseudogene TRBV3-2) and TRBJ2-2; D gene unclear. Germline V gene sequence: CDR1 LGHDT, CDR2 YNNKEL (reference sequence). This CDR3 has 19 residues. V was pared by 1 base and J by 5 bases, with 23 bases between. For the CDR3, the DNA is TGTGCCAGCAGCCAAGGGGTTTTGGCCGTGCGGAAAGGGACCGGGGAGCTGTTTTTT. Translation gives CASSQGVLAVRKGTGELFF.

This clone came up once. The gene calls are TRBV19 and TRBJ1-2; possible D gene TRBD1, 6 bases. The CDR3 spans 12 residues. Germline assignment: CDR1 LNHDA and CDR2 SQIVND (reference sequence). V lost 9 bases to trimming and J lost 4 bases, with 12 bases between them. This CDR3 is CASRDMPYGYTF. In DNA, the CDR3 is TGTGCCAGCAGGGACATGCCCTATGGCTACACCTTC.

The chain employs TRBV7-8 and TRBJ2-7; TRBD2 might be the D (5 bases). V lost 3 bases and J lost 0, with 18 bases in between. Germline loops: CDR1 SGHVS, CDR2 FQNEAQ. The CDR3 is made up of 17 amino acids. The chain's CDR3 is CASSLQPGPGNSYEQYF. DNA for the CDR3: TGTGCCAGCAGCTTGCAACCTGGACCGGGGAACTCCTACGAGCAGTACTTC.

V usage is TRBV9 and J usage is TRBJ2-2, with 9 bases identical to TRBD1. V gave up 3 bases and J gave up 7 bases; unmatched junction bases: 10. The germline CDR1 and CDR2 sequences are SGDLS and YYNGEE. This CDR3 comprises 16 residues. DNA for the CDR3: TGTGCCAGCAGCGCTACTGGGACAGGGTCGGTCGGGGAGCTGTTTTTT. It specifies CASSATGTGSVGELFF.

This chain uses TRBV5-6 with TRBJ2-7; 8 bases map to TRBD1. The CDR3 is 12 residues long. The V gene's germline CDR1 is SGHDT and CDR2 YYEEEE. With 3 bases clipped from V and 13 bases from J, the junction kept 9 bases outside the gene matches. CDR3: CASSWNDRGAYF. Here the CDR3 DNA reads TGTGCCAGCAGCTGGAATGACAGGGGAGCTTACTTC.

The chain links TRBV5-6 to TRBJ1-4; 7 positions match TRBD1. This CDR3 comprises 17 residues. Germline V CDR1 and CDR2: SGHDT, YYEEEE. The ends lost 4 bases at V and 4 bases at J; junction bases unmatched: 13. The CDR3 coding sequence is TGTGCCAGCAGCCCACTTGGTGGGGGGACAGTTAATGAAAAACTGTTTTTT. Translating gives CASSPLGGGTVNEKLFF.

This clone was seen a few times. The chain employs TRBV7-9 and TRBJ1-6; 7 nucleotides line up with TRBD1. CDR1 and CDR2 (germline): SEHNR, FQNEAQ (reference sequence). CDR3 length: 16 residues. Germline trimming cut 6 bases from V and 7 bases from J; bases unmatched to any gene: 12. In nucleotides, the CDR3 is TGTGCCAGCAGTCGGAATACCGGGACAGAAAATTCACCCCTCCACTTT. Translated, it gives CASSRNTGTENSPLHF.

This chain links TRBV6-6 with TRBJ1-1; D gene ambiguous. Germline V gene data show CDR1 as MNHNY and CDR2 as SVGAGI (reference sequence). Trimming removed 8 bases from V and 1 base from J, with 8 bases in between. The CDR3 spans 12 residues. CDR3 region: CASCGRNTEAFF. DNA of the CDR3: TGTGCCAGCTGCGGTAGGAACACTGAAGCTTTCTTT.

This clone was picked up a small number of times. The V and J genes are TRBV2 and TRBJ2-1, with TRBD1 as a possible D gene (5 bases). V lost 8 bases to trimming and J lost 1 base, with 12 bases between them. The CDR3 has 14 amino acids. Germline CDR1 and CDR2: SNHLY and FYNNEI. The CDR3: CASLAGISYNEQFF. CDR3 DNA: TGTGCCAGCCTTGCAGGGATTTCCTACAATGAGCAGTTCTTC.

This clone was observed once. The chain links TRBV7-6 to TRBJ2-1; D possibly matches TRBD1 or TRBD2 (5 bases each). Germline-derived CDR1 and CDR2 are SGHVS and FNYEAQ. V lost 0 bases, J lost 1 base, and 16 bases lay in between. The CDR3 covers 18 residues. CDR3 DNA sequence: TGTGCCAGCAGCTTAGCTGATACATGGGACCGATCCTACAATGAGCAGTTCTTC. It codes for CASSLADTWDRSYNEQFF.

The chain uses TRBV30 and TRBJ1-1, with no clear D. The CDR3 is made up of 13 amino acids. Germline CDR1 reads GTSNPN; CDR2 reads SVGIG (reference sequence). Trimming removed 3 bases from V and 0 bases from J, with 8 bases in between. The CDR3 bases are TGTGCCTGGAGGGTATCTCTGAACACTGAAGCTTTCTTT. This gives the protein CAWRVSLNTEAFF.

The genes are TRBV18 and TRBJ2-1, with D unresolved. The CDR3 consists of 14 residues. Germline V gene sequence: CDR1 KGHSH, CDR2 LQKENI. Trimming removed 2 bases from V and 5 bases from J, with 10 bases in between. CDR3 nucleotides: TGTGCCAGCTCACCAGTTGGGATAAACAATGAGCAGTTCTTC. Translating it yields CASSPVGINNEQFF.

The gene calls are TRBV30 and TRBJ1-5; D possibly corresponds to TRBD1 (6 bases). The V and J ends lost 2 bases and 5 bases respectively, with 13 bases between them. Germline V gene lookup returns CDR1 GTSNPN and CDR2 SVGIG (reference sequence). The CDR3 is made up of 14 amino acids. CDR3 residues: CAWSSWGAHQPQHF. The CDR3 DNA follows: TGTGCCTGGAGTTCTTGGGGGGCCCATCAGCCCCAGCATTTT.

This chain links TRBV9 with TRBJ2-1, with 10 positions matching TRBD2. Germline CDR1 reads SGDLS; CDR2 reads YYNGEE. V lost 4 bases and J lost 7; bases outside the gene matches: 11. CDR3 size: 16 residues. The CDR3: CASSQQTSGLLNEQFF. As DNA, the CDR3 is TGTGCCAGCAGCCAGCAGACTAGCGGGCTGCTAAATGAGCAGTTCTTC.

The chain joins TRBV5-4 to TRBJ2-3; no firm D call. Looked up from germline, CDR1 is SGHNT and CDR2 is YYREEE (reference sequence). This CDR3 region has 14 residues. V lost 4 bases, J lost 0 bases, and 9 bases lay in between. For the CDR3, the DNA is TGTGCCAGCAGCCCCCTCACTAGCACAGATACGCAGTATTTT. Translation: CASSPLTSTDTQYF.

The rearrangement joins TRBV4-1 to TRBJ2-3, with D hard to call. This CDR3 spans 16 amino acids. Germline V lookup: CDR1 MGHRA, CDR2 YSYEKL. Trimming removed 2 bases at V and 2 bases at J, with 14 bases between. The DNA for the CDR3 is TGCGCCAGCAGCCAACAAGGGCGCGGCCCCACAGATACGCAGTATTTT. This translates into CASSQQGRGPTDTQYF.

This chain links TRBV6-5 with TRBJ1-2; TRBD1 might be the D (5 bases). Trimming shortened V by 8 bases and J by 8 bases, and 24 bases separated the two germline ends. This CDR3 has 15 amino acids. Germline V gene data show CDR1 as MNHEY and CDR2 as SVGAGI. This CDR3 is CASLPSQGFWWGYTF. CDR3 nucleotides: TGTGCCAGCCTTCCTTCGCAGGGCTTTTGGTGGGGCTACACCTTC.